Here is one T cell receptor (beta chain) with its context. Its specific antigen is unknown. No base qualities exist here, and no much larger clone lies one base off it. The data belong to a study of control samples from healthy donors and cancer patients (dated by TCRdb to the early 2020s). Library creation used the immunoSEQ multiplex PCR assay. TCRdb took this table from immuneACCESS and kept in-frame rearrangements with V and J called. Such tables lack part of the clones; where checked against another copy, unresolved V genes explain under half of the gap, and the rest is unexplained. In this sample the table shows roughly 370,000 clones, around 90% of which occur a single time. Of the sample, 5% to 8% is held by the ten largest clones. Measured from the cysteine to the phenylalanine, the CDR3 is 17 residues long. Kept here is only the CDR3 DNA, which spans 51 bases and is read in frame from base 1. The junction shows trimming of 1 base on V and 4 bases on J, and the gene matches do not reach 8 bases of it. CDR1 and CDR2 are read off the germline V gene as SGHDN and FVKESK.

The source is a man aged 35-49 years with head and neck cancer. In this chain, TRBV14 is recombined with TRBJ2-3; 10 bases in the middle match TRBD2. Input material: PBMCs. The nucleotide sequence reads as follows: TGTGCCAGCAGCCAAGGCCCTCAGCGGGAGGGCGCAGATACGCAGTATTTT. Translated, it reads CASSQGPQREGADTQYF.